The clone carrying this TCR beta chain was seen a few times. V was cut by 2 bases and J by 5 bases, with 10 bases left in between. Germline values: CDR1 GTSNPN, CDR2 SVGIG (reference sequence). CDR3 size: 12 residues. In the authors' workflow: By means of reference gene primer amplification, nucleated cell counts were estimated. Sequenced by immunoSEQ multiplex PCR; TCRdb stores in-frame clones only, minus some. Clone size and V and J calls were adopted from that table, with D and trimming inferred from the DNA. The sample contains approximately 100,000 clones, roughly 92% of which appear only once. This specimen comes from a study of blood T cell repertoires in COVID-19. Looking at the study overall: The United States, Italy and Spain were the sources of the acute and convalescent COVID-19 samples.

Sample: peripheral blood. V usage is TRBV30 and J usage is TRBJ2-7; perhaps TRBD1 as D (6 bases). The receptor was isolated from a man aged 50 to 59 with active COVID-19. In nucleotides, the CDR3 is TGTGCCTGGAGTACAGGGTGGAACGAGCAGTACTTC. Translation gives CAWSTGWNEQYF. The full variable domain, with the rest looked up from reference TRBV30 and TRBJ2-7, is SQTIHQWPATLVQPVGSPLSLECTVEGTSNPNLYWYRQAAGRGLQLLFYSVGIGQISSEVPQNLSASRPQDRQFILSSKKLLLSDSGFYLCAWSTGWNEQYFGPGTRLTVT.